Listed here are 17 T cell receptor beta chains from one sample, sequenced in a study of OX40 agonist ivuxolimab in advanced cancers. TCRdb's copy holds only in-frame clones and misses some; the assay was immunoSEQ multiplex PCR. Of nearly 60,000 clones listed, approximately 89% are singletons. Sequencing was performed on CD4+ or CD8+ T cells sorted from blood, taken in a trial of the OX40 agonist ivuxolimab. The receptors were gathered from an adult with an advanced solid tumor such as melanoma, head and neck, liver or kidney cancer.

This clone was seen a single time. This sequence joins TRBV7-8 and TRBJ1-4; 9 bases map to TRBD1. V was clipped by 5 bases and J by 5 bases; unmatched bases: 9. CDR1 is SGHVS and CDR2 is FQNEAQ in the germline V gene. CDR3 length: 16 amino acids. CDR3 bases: TGTGCCAGCAGCCCGAGCCCCGGGACAGGGAATGAAAAACTGTTTTTT. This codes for CASSPSPGTGNEKLFF. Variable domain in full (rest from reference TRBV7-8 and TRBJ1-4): GAGVSQSPRYKVAKRGQDVALRCDPISGHVSLFWYQQALGQGPEFLTYFQNEAQLDKSGLPSDRFFAERPEGSVSTLKIQRTQQEDSAVYLCASSPSPGTGNEKLFFGSGTQLSVL.

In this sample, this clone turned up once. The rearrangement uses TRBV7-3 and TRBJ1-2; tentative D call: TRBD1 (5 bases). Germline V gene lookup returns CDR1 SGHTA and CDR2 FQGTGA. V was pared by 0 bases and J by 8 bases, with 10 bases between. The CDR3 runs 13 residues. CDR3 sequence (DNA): TGTGCCAGCAGCTTAACAGGGGTTGGGGGCTACACCTTC. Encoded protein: CASSLTGVGGYTF.

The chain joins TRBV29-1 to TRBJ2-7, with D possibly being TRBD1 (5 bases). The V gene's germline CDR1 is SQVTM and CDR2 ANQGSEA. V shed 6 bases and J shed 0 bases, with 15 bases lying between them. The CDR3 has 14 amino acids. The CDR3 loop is CSVKNLDTSYEQYF. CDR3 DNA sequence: TGCAGCGTCAAAAATTTGGACACCTCCTACGAGCAGTACTTC.

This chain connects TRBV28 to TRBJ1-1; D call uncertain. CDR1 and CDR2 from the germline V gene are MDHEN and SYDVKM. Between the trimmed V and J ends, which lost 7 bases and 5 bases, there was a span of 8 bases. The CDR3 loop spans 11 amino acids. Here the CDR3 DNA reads TGTGCCAGCATCTTAGCTACTGAAGCTTTCTTT. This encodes CASILATEAFF. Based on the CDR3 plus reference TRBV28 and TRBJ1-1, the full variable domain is DVKVTQSSRYLVKRTGEKVFLECVQDMDHENMFWYRQDPGLGLRLIYFSYDVKMKEKGDIPEGYSVSREKKERFSLILESASTNQTSMYLCASILATEAFFGQGTRLTVV.

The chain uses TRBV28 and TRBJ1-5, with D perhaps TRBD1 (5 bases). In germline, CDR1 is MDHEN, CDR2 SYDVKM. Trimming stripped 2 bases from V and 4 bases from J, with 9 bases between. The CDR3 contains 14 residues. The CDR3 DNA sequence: TGTGCCAGCAGTTTAATTCAGGGAAATCAGCCCCAGCATTTT. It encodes CASSLIQGNQPQHF.

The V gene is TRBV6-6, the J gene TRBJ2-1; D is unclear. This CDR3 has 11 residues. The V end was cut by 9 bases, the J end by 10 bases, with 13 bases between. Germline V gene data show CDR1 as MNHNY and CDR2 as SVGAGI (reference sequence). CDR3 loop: CASSLVKEQFF. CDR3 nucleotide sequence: TGTGCCAGTAGCTTAGTTAAGGAGCAGTTCTTC.

This CDR3 reads CSAGTGDSGNTIYF. The CDR3 DNA reads as TGCAGCGCTGGAACAGGTGACTCTGGAAACACCATATATTTT. The chain combines TRBV29-1 with TRBJ1-3, with D possibly TRBD1 on 5 matching bases. This CDR3 comprises 14 residues. The V gene lost 7 bases and the J gene lost 0 bases, with 13 bases spanning the gap. The germline CDR1 and CDR2 sequences are SQVTM and ANQGSEA.

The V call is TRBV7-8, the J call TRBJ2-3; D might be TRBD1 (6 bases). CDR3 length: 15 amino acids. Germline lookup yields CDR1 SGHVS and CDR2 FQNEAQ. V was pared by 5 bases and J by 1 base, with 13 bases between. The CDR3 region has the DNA TGTGCCAGCAGCCACGGGACATCCGGCACAGATACGCAGTATTTT. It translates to CASSHGTSGTDTQYF.

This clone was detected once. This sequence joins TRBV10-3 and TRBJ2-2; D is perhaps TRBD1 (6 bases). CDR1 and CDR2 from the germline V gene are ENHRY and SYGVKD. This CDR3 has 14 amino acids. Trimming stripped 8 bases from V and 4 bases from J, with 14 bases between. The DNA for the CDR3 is TGTGCCATCTTAGGACAGTTGAGCACCGGGGAGCTGTTTTTT. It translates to CAILGQLSTGELFF.

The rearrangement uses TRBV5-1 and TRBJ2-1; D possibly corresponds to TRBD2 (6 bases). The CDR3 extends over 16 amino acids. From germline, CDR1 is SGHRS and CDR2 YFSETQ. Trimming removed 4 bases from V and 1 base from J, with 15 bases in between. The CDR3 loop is CASSRDGSRSYNEQFF. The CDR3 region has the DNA TGCGCCAGCAGCAGGGACGGGAGTAGGTCCTACAATGAGCAGTTCTTC.

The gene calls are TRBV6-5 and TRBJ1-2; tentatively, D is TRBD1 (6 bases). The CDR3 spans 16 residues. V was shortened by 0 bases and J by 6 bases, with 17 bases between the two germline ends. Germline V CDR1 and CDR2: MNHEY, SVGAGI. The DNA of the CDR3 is TGTGCCAGCAGTTACTCGAATCTCCGACAGGCACATGGCTACACCTTC. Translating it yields CASSYSNLRQAHGYTF.

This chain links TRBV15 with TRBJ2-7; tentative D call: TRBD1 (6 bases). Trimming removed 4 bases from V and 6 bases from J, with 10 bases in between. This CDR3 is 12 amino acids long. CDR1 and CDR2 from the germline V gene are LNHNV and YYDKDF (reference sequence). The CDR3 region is CATSNPGVEQYF. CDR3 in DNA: TGTGCCACCAGCAATCCAGGGGTCGAGCAGTACTTC.

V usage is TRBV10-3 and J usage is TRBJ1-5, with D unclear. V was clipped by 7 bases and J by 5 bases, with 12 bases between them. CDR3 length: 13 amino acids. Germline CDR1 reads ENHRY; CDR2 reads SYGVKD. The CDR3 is CAIMPGPDQPQHF. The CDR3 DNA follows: TGTGCCATCATGCCAGGCCCCGATCAGCCCCAGCATTTT.

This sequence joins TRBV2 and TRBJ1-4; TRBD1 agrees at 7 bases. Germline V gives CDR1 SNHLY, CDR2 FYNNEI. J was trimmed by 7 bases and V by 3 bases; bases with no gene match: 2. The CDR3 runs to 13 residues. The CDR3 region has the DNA TGTGCCAGCAGTGACAGGGGGGTTGAAAAACTGTTTTTT. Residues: CASSDRGVEKLFF.

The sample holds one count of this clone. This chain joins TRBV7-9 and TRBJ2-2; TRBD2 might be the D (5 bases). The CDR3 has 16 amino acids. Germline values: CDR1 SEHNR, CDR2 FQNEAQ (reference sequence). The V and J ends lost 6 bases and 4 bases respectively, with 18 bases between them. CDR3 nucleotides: TGTGCCAGCAGTACCGGGGTGGGAGCTCTCACCGGGGAGCTGTTTTTT. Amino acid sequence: CASSTGVGALTGELFF.

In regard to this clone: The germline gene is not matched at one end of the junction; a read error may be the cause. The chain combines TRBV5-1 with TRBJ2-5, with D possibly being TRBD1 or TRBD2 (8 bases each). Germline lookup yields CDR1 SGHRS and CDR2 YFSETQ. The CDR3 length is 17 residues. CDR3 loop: CPSSFGGAGGSQETQYF. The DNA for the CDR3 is TGCCCCAGCAGTTTCGGGGGGGCAGGGGGCTCACAAGAGACCCAGTACTTC.

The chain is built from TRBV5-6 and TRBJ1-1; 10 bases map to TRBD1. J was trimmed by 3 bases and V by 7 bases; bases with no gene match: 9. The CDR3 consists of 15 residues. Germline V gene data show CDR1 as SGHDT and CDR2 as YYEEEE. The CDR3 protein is CASSLSDRGHTEAFF. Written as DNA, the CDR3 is TGTGCCAGCTCCCTCTCTGACAGGGGGCACACTGAAGCTTTCTTT. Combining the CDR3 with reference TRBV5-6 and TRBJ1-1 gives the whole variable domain DAGVTQSPTHLIKTRGQQVTLRCSPKSGHDTVSWYQQALGQGPQFIFQYYEEEERQRGNFPDRFSGHQFPNYSSELNVNALLLGDSALYLCASSLSDRGHTEAFFGQGTRLTVV.